This entry lists 16 T cell receptor beta chains sequenced from one sample in a study of T cell changes during pregnancy in multiple sclerosis. Here immunoSEQ multiplex PCR was the method, and the copy in TCRdb shows in-frame clones only, minus some. The sample includes approximately 90,000 clones, approximately 92% of them seen just once. Source: peripheral blood, taken after pregnancy. These receptors all stem from a female donor with multiple sclerosis, enrolled in a pregnancy study.

The rearrangement joins TRBV19 to TRBJ1-3; D remains ambiguous. V dropped 7 bases and J dropped 1 base, with 11 bases sitting between them. This CDR3 contains 14 residues. Germline V lookup: CDR1 LNHDA, CDR2 SQIVND (reference sequence). Here the CDR3 reads CASTPERSGNTIYF. The CDR3 bases are TGTGCCAGTACCCCTGAGAGGTCTGGAAACACCATATATTTT.

The sample holds one count of this clone. The chain recombines TRBV7-2 with TRBJ2-7; TRBD1 matches 7 bases. Germline trimming cut 1 base from V and 4 bases from J; bases unmatched to any gene: 4. CDR1 is SGHTA, CDR2 FQGNSA, per germline. The CDR3 totals 14 residues. CDR3 region: CASSLGTGFYEQYF. The CDR3 DNA is TGTGCCAGCAGCTTAGGGACAGGATTTTACGAGCAGTACTTC.

The chain combines TRBV27 with TRBJ1-1, with a tentative D call TRBD1 (6 bases). CDR1 MNHEY and CDR2 SMNVEV come from the germline V gene (reference sequence). The ends were cut back, 6 bases at V and 4 bases at J, with 15 bases in the middle. The CDR3 extends over 14 amino acids. The CDR3 DNA reads TGTGCCAGCAGCCATACGGGGGGCGGCACTGAAGCTTTCTTT. Its translation is CASSHTGGGTEAFF.

This chain links TRBV19 with TRBJ1-5, with TRBD1 matching 9 bases. The CDR3 runs to 16 residues. Germline lookup yields CDR1 LNHDA and CDR2 SQIVND (reference sequence). Trimming took 4 bases from V and 6 from J; bases not matched to a gene: 10. The CDR3 DNA is TGTGCCAGTAGTAGCAAACAGGGGGCGCTACGTCAGCCCCAGCATTTT. Translating gives CASSSKQGALRQPQHF.

J is TRBJ2-7 and V is TRBV7-8; no definite D call. From germline, CDR1 is SGHVS and CDR2 FQNEAQ. The CDR3 length is 12 residues. The V end lost 5 bases, the J end lost 6 bases, and 11 bases lay between the germline ends. This CDR3 reads CASSPQAREQYF. Written as DNA, the CDR3 is TGTGCCAGCAGCCCGCAGGCCCGCGAGCAGTACTTC.

The chain is built from TRBV7-8 and TRBJ2-7; 13 bases agree with TRBD2. This CDR3 is built from 14 residues. CDR1 is SGHVS and CDR2 is FQNEAQ in the germline V gene. The V gene end was trimmed by 4 bases and the J gene end by 5 bases; junction bases not matched to a gene: 2. The CDR3 nucleotides are TGTGCCAGCAGCTCCGGGACTAGCGGGAACGAGCAGTACTTC. Its protein is CASSSGTSGNEQYF. The whole variable domain, filled in from reference TRBV7-8 and TRBJ2-7, reads GAGVSQSPRYKVAKRGQDVALRCDPISGHVSLFWYQQALGQGPEFLTYFQNEAQLDKSGLPSDRFFAERPEGSVSTLKIQRTQQEDSAVYLCASSSGTSGNEQYFGPGTRLTVT.

This chain links TRBV4-2 with TRBJ1-5, with TRBD1 matching 8 bases. Looked up from germline, CDR1 is LGHNA and CDR2 is YNFKEQ. V lost 3 bases and J lost 2; bases outside the gene matches: 0. CDR3 size: 14 residues. The DNA of the CDR3 is TGTGCCAGCAGCCAGGGACAGGGCAATCAGCCCCAGCATTTT. Protein sequence: CASSQGQGNQPQHF.

This clone was recorded only once. CDR3 in amino acids: CASSYSIGIQHF. CDR3 sequence (DNA): TGTGCCAGCAGTTACTCGATCGGTATCCAGCATTTT. The chain couples TRBV6-6 to TRBJ1-5, with unresolved D. CDR3 length: 12 residues. Deletions cut 0 bases from V and 12 bases from J, with 9 bases between. Germline V gene sequence: CDR1 MNHNY, CDR2 SVGAGI (reference sequence).

This chain uses TRBV7-6 with TRBJ2-7, with D possibly being TRBD1 (5 bases). The V gene's germline CDR1 is SGHVS and CDR2 FNYEAQ. The length of the CDR3 is 15 residues. Trimming removed 1 base at V and 1 base at J, with 11 bases between. CDR3 in amino acids: CASSLVAGRSYEQYF. CDR3 coding DNA: TGTGCCAGCAGCTTAGTGGCAGGGCGGTCCTACGAGCAGTACTTC.

The CDR3 DNA reads as TGTGCCAGCAGTTACTTCTCGGTGTCGGGAAATGAAAAACTGTTTTTT. Its translation is CASSYFSVSGNEKLFF. The genes are TRBV6-5 and TRBJ1-4; D is undetermined. The CDR3 has 16 amino acids. Germline values: CDR1 MNHEY, CDR2 SVGAGI. V was trimmed by 1 base and J by 5 bases, leaving 14 bases between them.

DNA of the CDR3: TGTGCCAGCAGTTTAGGCAACGTGGGGCCTCAAGAGACCCAGTACTTC. It is translated as CASSLGNVGPQETQYF. The J gene is TRBJ2-5, the V gene TRBV27; a possible D gene is TRBD1 (5 bases). The CDR3 runs 16 residues. Germline assignment: CDR1 MNHEY and CDR2 SMNVEV (reference sequence). V was clipped by 2 bases and J by 2 bases, with 15 bases between them.

This chain's CDR3 is CASSLAPEVNTEAFF. As DNA, the CDR3 is TGTGCCAGCAGCTTAGCTCCGGAGGTGAACACTGAAGCTTTCTTT. The chain uses TRBV11-2 and TRBJ1-1, with no clear D. Trimming shortened V by 1 base and J by 0 bases, and 9 bases separated the two germline ends. The germline gives CDR1 SGHAT, CDR2 FQNNGV. This CDR3 has 15 amino acids.

Points on this clone: Other DNA sequences from this sample encode an identical CDR3 as well. The V gene is TRBV7-9, the J gene TRBJ1-1; possibly TRBD1 for D (5 bases). This CDR3 region has 13 residues. CDR1 SEHNR and CDR2 FQNEAQ come from the germline V gene (reference sequence). V shed 4 bases and J shed 3 bases, with 9 bases lying between them. The CDR3: CASSSDRHTEAFF. In nucleotides, the CDR3 is TGTGCCAGCAGCTCAGACAGACACACTGAAGCTTTCTTT.

The sample holds one count of this clone. This chain uses TRBV11-2 with TRBJ2-3, with 13 nucleotides matching TRBD2. Germline V gene data show CDR1 as SGHAT and CDR2 as FQNNGV. V lost 4 bases and J lost 2; bases outside the gene matches: 9. The CDR3 contains 18 residues. DNA of the CDR3: TGTGCCAGCAGCTCCCGACTAGCGGGAGGCTCCCTCACAGATACGCAGTATTTT. Its protein is CASSSRLAGGSLTDTQYF.

The J gene is TRBJ2-1, the V gene TRBV10-1, with 10 bases fitting TRBD2. Germline lookup yields CDR1 WNHNN and CDR2 SYGVQD (reference sequence). J gave up 5 bases and V 7 bases, and 8 bases lay outside the gene matches. This CDR3 contains 15 residues. The chain's CDR3 is CASMIGTSENNEQFF. CDR3 nucleotides: TGCGCCAGCATGATTGGGACTAGCGAAAACAATGAGCAGTTCTTC.

J is TRBJ1-2 and V is TRBV19; 9 bases agree with TRBD1. The CDR3 covers 15 residues. J lost 7 bases, V lost 4 bases, and 10 bases had no gene match. Germline lookup yields CDR1 LNHDA and CDR2 SQIVND (reference sequence). CDR3: CASSTTGGAWFGYTF. CDR3 DNA sequence: TGTGCCAGTAGTACTACAGGGGGCGCCTGGTTTGGCTACACCTTC.